The 11 T cell receptor beta chains reported below all come from one sample, sequenced in a study of T cells in Graves' hyperthyroidism and ophthalmopathy. What was amplified from RNA transcripts were TCR beta CDR3 regions. With the HTBI primer set, the TCR CDR3 went through a first round of RT-PCR. TCRdb recomputed calls from the multiplex PCR reads with MiXCR, one row per CDR3 protein. The data show more than 250,000 distinct CDR3 sequences, approximately 16% seen once. The sample consisted of blood. The origin of the receptors is a woman aged 45 to 65 with Graves' hyperthyroidism that later progressed to Graves' ophthalmopathy.

Of note for this clonotype: A clone one base away is much larger, so this may be a read error. The J gene is TRBJ2-2, the V gene TRBV5-1, with 7 nucleotides matching TRBD1. Germline trimming cut 2 bases from V and 8 bases from J; bases unmatched to any gene: 12. This CDR3 comprises 16 residues. CDR1 SGHRS and CDR2 YFSETQ come from the germline V gene. The CDR3 sequence: CASSFRTGSTPGELFF. CDR3 nucleotides: TGCGCCAGCAGCTTTAGGACAGGATCGACCCCAGGGGAGCTGTTTTTT.

The V gene is TRBV19, the J gene TRBJ1-2; D is ambiguous. V lost 0 bases, J lost 4 bases, and 12 bases lay in between. This CDR3 comprises 15 residues. Germline V lookup: CDR1 LNHDA, CDR2 SQIVND (reference sequence). The DNA of the CDR3 is TGTGCCAGTAGTATAGACAGGAGCGGCTTCTATGGCTACACCTTC. Encoded protein: CASSIDRSGFYGYTF.

The chain has TRBV20-1 and TRBJ1-3, with D unresolved. Germline V gene sequence: CDR1 DFQATT, CDR2 SNEGSKA (reference sequence). The V end lost 3 bases, the J end lost 2 bases, and 8 bases lay between the germline ends. The CDR3 length is 13 residues. DNA of the CDR3: TGCAGTGCTAGTCGAGGACCTGGAAACACCATATATTTT. It codes for CSASRGPGNTIYF.

This clonotype occurred many times. This chain links TRBV5-1 with TRBJ2-7; 7 bases are a match to TRBD1. The length of the CDR3 is 13 residues. Per the germline V gene, CDR1 is SGHRS and CDR2 is YFSETQ. After removal of 1 base from V and 4 bases from J, the junction contained 2 bases not matched to a gene. The CDR3 sequence: CASSLTGEYEQYF. The CDR3 coding sequence is TGCGCCAGCAGCTTGACAGGGGAGTACGAGCAGTACTTC.

This clonotype was picked up many times. V gene TRBV9 combines with J gene TRBJ2-5; D remains ambiguous. Germline V gene lookup returns CDR1 SGDLS and CDR2 YYNGEE. The V and J ends lost 4 bases and 1 base respectively, with 17 bases between them. The CDR3 is 16 amino acids. DNA for the CDR3: TGTGCCAGCAGCCCAGAAGGCGGACCCATCCAAGAGACCCAGTACTTC. Translation gives CASSPEGGPIQETQYF. The full variable domain, rest sourced from reference TRBV9 and TRBJ2-5, is DSGVTQTPKHLITATGQRVTLRCSPRSGDLSVYWYQQSLDQGLQFLIQYYNGEERAKGNILERFSAQQFPDLHSELNLSSLELGDSALYFCASSPEGGPIQETQYFGPGTRLLVL.

This clonotype was observed a few times. The chain couples TRBV9 to TRBJ2-7; 7 bases match TRBD1. The V and J ends lost 6 bases and 3 bases, in that order; junction bases with no gene match: 12. This CDR3 has 15 residues. Germline CDR1 and CDR2: SGDLS and YYNGEE. This CDR3 is CASTGRDSLDYEQYF. In nucleotides, the CDR3 is TGTGCCAGCACCGGTAGGGACAGTTTAGACTACGAGCAGTACTTC.

This sequence joins TRBV28 and TRBJ1-5, with D possibly being TRBD1 (5 bases). The CDR3 has 12 amino acids. Germline V gives CDR1 MDHEN, CDR2 SYDVKM. V lost 5 bases and J lost 9, with 11 bases in between. The CDR3 loop is CASSPPRGPQHF. The CDR3 DNA sequence: TGTGCCAGCAGTCCCCCGAGGGGGCCCCAGCATTTT.

The chain combines TRBV20-1 with TRBJ2-3; 10 positions match TRBD2. Germline lookup yields CDR1 DFQATT and CDR2 SNEGSKA (reference sequence). The CDR3 sequence is 15 residues long. V was pared by 6 bases and J by 2 bases, with 8 bases of the junction left unmatched. The CDR3 loop is CSASQLAGFTDTQYF. DNA of the CDR3: TGCAGTGCCAGCCAACTAGCGGGATTCACAGATACGCAGTATTTT.

In this sample, this clonotype turned up many times. The genes are TRBV5-5 and TRBJ2-7; 8 positions match TRBD1. The CDR3 totals 14 residues. Trimming took 2 bases from V and 2 from J; bases not matched to a gene: 3. The germline V gene has CDR1 SGHKS and CDR2 YYEKEE (reference sequence). In nucleotides, the CDR3 is TGTGCCAGCAGCTTCCGGGACAGGCCCTACGAGCAGTACTTC. This codes for CASSFRDRPYEQYF. Drawing the rest from reference TRBV5-5 and TRBJ2-7, the complete variable domain is DAGVTQSPTHLIKTRGQQVTLRCSPISGHKSVSWYQQVLGQGPQFIFQYYEKEERGRGNFPDRFSARQFPNYSSELNVNALLLGDSALYLCASSFRDRPYEQYFGPGTRLTVT.

This clonotype was counted many times. This chain uses TRBV12-3 or TRBV12-4 with TRBJ1-2, with unresolved D. CDR3 length: 18 residues. The V and J ends lost 3 bases and 8 bases respectively, with 28 bases between them. CDR3 sequence (DNA): TGTGCCAGCAGTTTTATCTACCGGAGTCGGCTCCTCCCACCCGGCTACACCTTC. Translated: CASSFIYRSRLLPPGYTF.

This clonotype was recorded many times. This chain links TRBV28 with TRBJ2-7; 7 nucleotides agree with TRBD1. Trimming at V came to 9 bases and at J to 3 bases, leaving 2 bases not matched to a gene. Germline CDR1 is MDHEN and CDR2 is SYDVKM. The CDR3 runs 11 residues. The CDR3 DNA follows: TGTGCCAGTGCAGGGGGCTACGAGCAGTACTTC. Protein product: CASAGGYEQYF. The full variable domain, completed using reference TRBV28 and TRBJ2-7, is DVKVTQSSRYLVKRTGEKVFLECVQDMDHENMFWYRQDPGLGLRLIYFSYDVKMKEKGDIPEGYSVSREKKERFSLILESASTNQTSMYLCASAGGYEQYFGPGTRLTVT.